This T cell receptor beta chain is from a study of Ad26.COV2.S vaccination and SARS-CoV-2 variants (dated by TCRdb to the early 2020s). Looking at the study overall: Donors in the vaccine arm were drawn from COV1001, a phase I-IIa trial of Ad26.COV2.S in healthy adults that was multicentre, randomized, double-blind and placebo-controlled. Ad26.COV2.S was administered intramuscularly at a dose of 5x10^10 or 1x10^11 viral particles, either as one shot or as two shots given 56 days apart. The specificity and breadth of SARS-CoV-2-reactive T cell receptors after Ad26.COV2.S vaccination were assessed by TCRbeta repertoire sequencing. A total of around 32 samples were included in the TCR-sequenced set, comprising roughly 19 Ad26.COV2.S vaccine recipients, 5 placebo recipients and 8 SARS-CoV-2 convalescent individuals. Participants in the trial were split at random into five groups of five each, receiving low-dose or high-dose Ad26.COV2.S once or twice, or else placebo on both occasions. Investigators did not know the trial group allocation while performing experiments and assessing outcomes.

Broad study findings and their caveats: The study was not powered for comparison of responses between vaccine doses or regimens. After vaccination, spike-specific CD8+ and CD4+ T cell responses were reported to show substantial breadth. The authors noted that total T cell responses may have been underestimated by the TCR breadth and depth analyses. Comparable non-spike TCR breadth was observed between vaccine and placebo recipients, consistent with only spike being contained in the vaccine. Compared with placebo recipients, Ad26.COV2.S recipients showed higher spike-specific TCR breadth (P = 0.0014).

The immunoSEQ Assay was used to sequence TCRbeta CDR3 regions. After extraction, genomic DNA underwent amplification by bias-controlled multiplex PCR, followed by high-throughput sequencing. The paper's processing steps were these. To quantify the absolute abundance of every unique TCRbeta CDR3 region, sequences were collapsed and filtered. T cell fraction was estimated by normalization of TCRbeta template counts to usable DNA, with usable DNA being measured through amplification of reference genes present in all nucleated cells. Repertoire TCRs were annotated as SARS-CoV-2-specific when V gene, CDR3 amino acid sequence and J gene were exactly matched to a known reactive TCR set. MIRA supplied the reference SARS-CoV-2 TCR set, which was filtered for enrichment in COVID-19-positive ImmuneCODE repertoires so that public or cross-reactive TCRs were removed. Based on the MIRA antigens, annotated TCRs were further analysed at the level of specific ORF or position within ORF. Breadth was defined as the number of annotated unique rearrangements divided by the total number of unique productive rearrangements, and depth was defined as the summed frequency of the annotated unique rearrangements. Group comparisons of TCR breadth used two-sided Wilcoxon rank-sum tests. TCRdb carries this immuneACCESS record with in-frame sequences only. Its versions omit some clonotypes, under half of them owing to an unresolved V gene in the studies checked, with the rest unexplained. V, J and clone size derive from that table, while D and trimming were established from the DNA sequence. Within this sample are under 550,000 clones, with 88% of them counted one time only. Of the sample, around 3.6% is held by the ten largest clones.

Sample treatment or condition, as interpreted from the label and publication: 15 to 20 received Ad26.COV2.S at low or high dose, single or two shots; roughly five received placebo; per-sample allocation not given. For vaccine and placebo recipients, the sequenced repertoires came from samples collected on day 63 after the first injection. Between 29 July and 7 August 2020, Cohort 1b enrolled 25 adults aged 18-55 years at one site in Boston, USA. Ad26.COV2.S was a replication-incompetent adenovirus type 26 vector expressing a prefusion-stabilized SARS-CoV-2 spike protein from the original Wuhan strain. The CDR3 runs 11 residues from the cysteine to the phenylalanine. Kept here is only the CDR3 DNA, which spans 33 bases and is read in frame from base 1. A distance of 8 bases separates the germline ends of V and J, which lose 7 bases and 6 bases respectively. Taken from the germline V gene, the CDR1 and CDR2 loops are SNHLY and FYNNEI.

Points on this clone: Its recognized antigen is unknown. It has no much larger one-base neighbor in the sample; base qualities were not kept.

The specimen comprised peripheral blood, sampled in a trial of Ad26.COV2.S vaccine versus placebo. This receptor was taken from a person aged 18-60 years who received the Ad26.COV2.S COVID-19 vaccine or a placebo. The receptor chain draws on TRBV2 and TRBJ2-3, with no confident D gene call. The CDR3 loop reads CASTRRDTQYF. The DNA sequence reads TGTGCCAGCACCCGACGGGATACGCAGTATTTT.